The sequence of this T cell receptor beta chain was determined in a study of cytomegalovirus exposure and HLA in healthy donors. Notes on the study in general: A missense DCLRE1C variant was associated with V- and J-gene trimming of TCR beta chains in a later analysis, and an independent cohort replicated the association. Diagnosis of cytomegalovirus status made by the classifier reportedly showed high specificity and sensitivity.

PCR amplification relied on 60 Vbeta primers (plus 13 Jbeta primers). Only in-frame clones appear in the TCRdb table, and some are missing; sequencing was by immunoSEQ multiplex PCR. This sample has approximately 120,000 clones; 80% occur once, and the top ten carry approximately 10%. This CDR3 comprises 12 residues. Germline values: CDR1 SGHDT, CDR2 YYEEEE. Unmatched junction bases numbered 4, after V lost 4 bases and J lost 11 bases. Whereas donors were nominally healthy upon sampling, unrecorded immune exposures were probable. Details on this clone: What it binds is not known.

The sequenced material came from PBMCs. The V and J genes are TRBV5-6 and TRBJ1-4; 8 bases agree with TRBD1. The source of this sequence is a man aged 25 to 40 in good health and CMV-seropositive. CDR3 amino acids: CASSLWTGKLFF. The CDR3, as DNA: TGTGCCAGCAGCCTATGGACAGGGAAACTGTTTTTT.